This TCR beta chain was captured by sequencing in a study of immune characterization of retroperitoneal liposarcoma. This clonotype occurred a few times. V shed 4 bases and J 1 base; nucleotides not matched to a gene: 15. This CDR3 is built from 18 residues. CDR1 is SGHVS and CDR2 is FNYEAQ in the germline V gene. MiXCR, applied by TCRdb to the PCR reads, yields one record per CDR3 protein. The table records more than 10,000 distinct CDR3 sequences, roughly 30% of them present only once. Sequenced material: tumor tissue. The chain employs TRBV7-6 and TRBJ2-7; 8 bases line up with TRBD2. The TCR comes from a female donor with retroperitoneal liposarcoma. The CDR3 is CASSYPPLRGVVSYEQYF. DNA for the CDR3: TGTGCCAGCAGCTACCCCCCTTTGCGGGGGGTCGTATCCTACGAGCAGTACTTC.